This note documents a single T cell receptor beta chain sequence. The sample comes from a study of cytomegalovirus exposure and HLA in healthy donors. CDR3 length: 15 residues. Trimming shortened V by 0 bases and J by 4 bases, and 13 bases separated the two germline ends. Per germline, CDR1 SGHKS and CDR2 YYEKEE (reference sequence). Vbeta (60) and Jbeta (13) primers were used in the PCR. Produced via immunoSEQ multiplex PCR; TCRdb's table is partial and in-frame only. The table shows around 90,000 clones, with 65% occurring only once. The rearrangement uses TRBV5-5 and TRBJ1-2; D perhaps matches TRBD1 (5 bases). The material sequenced was PBMCs. The source is a woman aged 50 to 60 in good health and CMV-seropositive. The CDR3, as DNA: TGTGCCAGCAGCTTGGGGGGCAGGACCACCTATGGCTACACCTTC. Its translation is CASSLGGRTTYGYTF. Using reference TRBV5-5 and TRBJ1-2 for the parts outside the CDR3, the full variable domain is DAGVTQSPTHLIKTRGQQVTLRCSPISGHKSVSWYQQVLGQGPQFIFQYYEKEERGRGNFPDRFSARQFPNYSSELNVNALLLGDSALYLCASSLGGRTTYGYTFGSGTRLTVV.